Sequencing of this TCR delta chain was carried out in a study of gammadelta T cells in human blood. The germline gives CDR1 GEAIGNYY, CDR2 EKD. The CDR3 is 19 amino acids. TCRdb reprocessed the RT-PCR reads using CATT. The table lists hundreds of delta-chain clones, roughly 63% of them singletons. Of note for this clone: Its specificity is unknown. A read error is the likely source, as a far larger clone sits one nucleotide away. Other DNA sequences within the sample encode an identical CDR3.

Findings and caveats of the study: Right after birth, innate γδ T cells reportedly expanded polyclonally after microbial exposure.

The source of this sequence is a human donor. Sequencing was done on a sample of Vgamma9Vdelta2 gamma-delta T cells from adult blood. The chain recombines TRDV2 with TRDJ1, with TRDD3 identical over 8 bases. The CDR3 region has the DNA TGTGCTTGTGAACGGATGGGGCTACTGGGGGCTTCGTACACCGATAAACTCATCTTT. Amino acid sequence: CACERMGLLGASYTDKLIF.